This T cell receptor beta chain was recovered during a study of T cells in Graves' hyperthyroidism and ophthalmopathy. Ophthalmopathy patients had Clinical Activity Score at least 3, NOSPECS grade at least 4, duration under 3 months. Diagnoses used clinical symptoms, serum thyroxine and TRAb, thyroid ultrasound and orbital computed tomography. Out of approximately 9.9 ml of fresh peripheral blood came the PBMCs. Only a few counts were recorded for this clonotype. Its specificity is not known. The investigators amplified TCR beta CDR3 regions from RNA transcripts. The primer set for the first-round RT-PCR of the TCR CDR3 was HTBI. TCRdb called the multiplex PCR reads again in MiXCR, with one record for every CDR3 protein. This table has roughly 650,000 distinct CDR3 sequences, about a sixth appearing once. The CDR3 sequence is 14 residues long. Germline V gene data show CDR1 as MNHEY and CDR2 as SMNVEV (reference sequence). V dropped 5 bases and J dropped 7 bases, with 12 bases sitting between them.

Notes on the study in general: From stable hyperthyroidism, ophthalmopathy was separated by a 13 V-J model.

This chain links TRBV27 with TRBJ1-6, with D possibly being TRBD1 (5 bases). The clonotype was recovered from a woman aged 40 to 50 with Graves' ophthalmopathy. Specimen: blood. The DNA for the CDR3 is TGTGCCAGCAGTCCGCGGGGCACCAATTCACCCCTCCACTTT. This sequence encodes CASSPRGTNSPLHF.